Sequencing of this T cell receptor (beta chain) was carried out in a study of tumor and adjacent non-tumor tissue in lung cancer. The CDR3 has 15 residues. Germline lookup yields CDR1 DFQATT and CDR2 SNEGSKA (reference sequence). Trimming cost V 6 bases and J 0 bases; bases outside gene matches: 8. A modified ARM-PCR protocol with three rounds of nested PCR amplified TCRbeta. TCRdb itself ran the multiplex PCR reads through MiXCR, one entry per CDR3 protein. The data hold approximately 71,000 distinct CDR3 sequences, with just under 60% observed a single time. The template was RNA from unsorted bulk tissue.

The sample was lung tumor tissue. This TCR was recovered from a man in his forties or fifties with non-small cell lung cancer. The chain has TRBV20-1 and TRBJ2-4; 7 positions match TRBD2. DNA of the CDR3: TGCAGTGCCGAAACGACGGGGGGAGCCAAAAACATTCAGTACTTC. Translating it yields CSAETTGGAKNIQYF.